The clone carrying this T cell receptor (beta chain) was seen a handful of times. Its target is not known. The length of the CDR3 is 14 residues. Germline V lookup: CDR1 LNHDA, CDR2 SQIVND (reference sequence). The germline V and J ends were trimmed by 5 bases and 0 bases, with 10 bases remaining between them. The sample is drawn from a study of T cell repertoires in cytomegalovirus infection. TCRdb independently ran MiXCR on the reads; one entry per CDR3 protein. This table has about 700,000 distinct CDR3 sequences, around 32% appearing once. The J gene is TRBJ1-2, the V gene TRBV19; D remains ambiguous. The source was cultured PBMCs, collected from culture after CMV antigen stimulation. The TCR originated in a human donor in good health (CMV status not recorded). Some clones in this sample may be carry-over from other donors' samples. This chain's CDR3 is CASSSARTNYGYTF. CDR3 in DNA: TGTGCCAGTAGTTCGGCAAGAACTAACTATGGCTACACCTTC.